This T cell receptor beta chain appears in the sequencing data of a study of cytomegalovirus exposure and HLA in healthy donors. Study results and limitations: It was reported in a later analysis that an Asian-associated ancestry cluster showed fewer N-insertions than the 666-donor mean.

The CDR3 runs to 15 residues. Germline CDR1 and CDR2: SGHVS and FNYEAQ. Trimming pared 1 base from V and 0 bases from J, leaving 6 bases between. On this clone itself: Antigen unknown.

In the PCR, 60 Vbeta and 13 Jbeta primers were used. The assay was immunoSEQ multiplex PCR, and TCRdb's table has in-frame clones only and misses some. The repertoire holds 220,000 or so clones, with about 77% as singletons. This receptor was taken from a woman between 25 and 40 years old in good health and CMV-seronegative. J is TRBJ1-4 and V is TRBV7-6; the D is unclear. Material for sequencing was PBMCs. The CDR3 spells CASSLGAATNEKLFF. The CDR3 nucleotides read TGTGCCAGCAGCTTAGGAGCTGCAACTAATGAAAAACTGTTTTTT.